The rows below give T cell receptor beta chains drawn from one sample of a study of blood T cell repertoires in COVID-19. Profiled with immunoSEQ multiplex PCR; TCRdb holds only in-frame clones, not every one. This sample carries under 200,000 clones, 70% to 90% of them seen once, and the ten largest clones take about 10%. The sequenced material came from peripheral blood. The receptors were gathered from a woman between 55 and 75 years old with COVID-19, enrolled during active disease. The conserved cysteine and the conserved F or W are not part of the CDR3 here. The D gene is left open where the match is weak.

d_call v_call cdr3_aa
. TRBV28 ASTLTKTPQPQH
TRBD1 TRBV29-1 SAKRQGPGTEAF
TRBD1 TRBV5-1 ASRRTGGLEAF
TRBD2 TRBV4-3 ASSLAGGTEQY
TRBD1 TRBV7-2 ASSSDRGLNQPQH
. TRBV12-3/TRBV12-4 ASTLGGTEAF
. TRBV11-3 ASSLRRSSYNEQF
TRBD1 TRBV7-2 ASSRDRDSYEQY
TRBD2 TRBV7-3 ASSLTGRGPYEQY
. TRBV7-9 ASTPSGIEQF
. TRBV6-5 ASSFVPSRSNGYT
. TRBV7-9 ASSSRENTIY
TRBD1 TRBV6-5 ASSLGQGLHVDTQY